What follows is one TCR beta chain and its context. Its target is unknown. The data stem from a study of shared clonotypes between healthy human individuals. Authors' methods: For the immunoSEQ data, sequences were junction-only without quality scores, so filtering differed. The table came from immunoSEQ multiplex PCR; TCRdb's copy has only in-frame clones and leaves some out. That table is the source of V, J and clone size, and D and trimming were worked out from the DNA. Of about 2 million clones detected, less than 95% appear once; the ten largest clones hold about 1.1%. General study points: It was the non-shared clonotypes that had lower generation probabilities than clonotypes shared by all four donors. Represented diversity (both genetic and exposure-history) was limited by the small number of donors.

Only CD45RO-negative cells positively selected for CCR7 counted as naive CD8 cells, so terminally differentiated effector memory CD45RA+ cells were excluded. Germline values: CDR1 MGHRA, CDR2 YSYEKL. This CDR3 spans 19 amino acids. Trimming at V came to 4 bases and at J to 0 bases, leaving 15 bases not matched to a gene. The rearrangement links TRBV4-1 to TRBJ1-2; 9 bases align to TRBD1. This TCR came from a man younger than 30 in good health. The sequencing sample was made of naive CD8+ T cells sorted from blood. This CDR3 reads CASSLEAGTGSFANYGYTF. Here the CDR3 DNA reads TGCGCCAGCAGCCTCGAGGCCGGGACAGGGTCTTTCGCTAACTATGGCTACACCTTC.